Listed below are T cell receptor beta chains from one sample, sequenced in a study of blood T cell repertoires in COVID-19. TCRdb's copy holds only in-frame clones and misses some; the assay was immunoSEQ multiplex PCR. The sample shows fewer than 150,000 clones, approximately 90% of them seen only once. The sample comprised peripheral blood. Receptors originate from a middle-aged woman with acute or convalescent COVID-19. CDR3s include the opening cysteine and the closing phenylalanine or tryptophan. The D gene is left open where the match is weak. Expanded clones get a size class; other rows say once, few or many, or leave the size out.

D	V	size	J	length	DNA	CDR3
NA	TRBV6-5	NA	TRBJ2-7	13	TGTGCCAGCAGTTACGCCGGGGTGGGCGAGCAGTACTTC	CASSYAGVGEQYF
TRBD2	TRBV14	NA	TRBJ2-5	15	TGTGCCAGCACCGACGCTCCGGGGGGACAAGAGACCCAGTACTTC	CASTDAPGGQETQYF
TRBD2	TRBV7-9	NA	TRBJ2-7	15	TGTGCCAGCAGCTTAACGTCTAGCGGGACTCTCGAGCAGTACTTC	CASSLTSSGTLEQYF
TRBD2	TRBV9	NA	TRBJ2-7	16	TGTGCCAGCAGCCCATCCGGGACTAGCGGGTCCTACGAGCAGTACTTC	CASSPSGTSGSYEQYF
NA	TRBV2	NA	TRBJ1-4	15	TGTGCCAGCAGTGCTTCGGGTGCAACTAATGAAAAACTGTTTTTT	CASSASGATNEKLFF
TRBD2	TRBV25-1	NA	TRBJ2-3	15	TGTGCCAGCAACGCGGGACTAGCGGGGGCAGATACGCAGTATTTT	CASNAGLAGADTQYF
TRBD1	TRBV27	NA	TRBJ1-2	17	TGTGCCAGCAGTTTATCACCCGGGACAGGGTTCCCGTATGGCTACACCTTC	CASSLSPGTGFPYGYTF
NA	TRBV7-9	NA	TRBJ1-6	16	TGTGCCAGCAGCTTAAGGTCGGCCAGGGGTAATTCACCCCTCCACTTT	CASSLRSARGNSPLHF
TRBD1	TRBV11-2	NA	TRBJ1-1	16	TGTGCCAGCAGCTCCAGACCCGGGACAGCGAACACTGAAGCTTTCTTT	CASSSRPGTANTEAFF
NA	TRBV7-9	NA	TRBJ2-7	14	TGTGCCAGCAAAGGAGGGGGCCTTCTCTACGAGCAGTACTTC	CASKGGGLLYEQYF
NA	TRBV5-4	NA	TRBJ2-2	15	TGTGCCAGCAGCTTTAGAACAGCGAACACCGGGGAGCTGTTTTTT	CASSFRTANTGELFF
NA	TRBV4-1	NA	TRBJ1-4	14	TGCGCCAGCAGCCAAAAGGAGTTAAATGAAAAACTGTTTTTT	CASSQKELNEKLFF
NA	TRBV7-2	NA	TRBJ2-3	12	TGTGCCAGCAGCCTACGTGGGGGGACGCAGTATTTT	CASSLRGGTQYF
NA	TRBV27	few	TRBJ2-3	16	TGTGCCAGCAGTTTATCCGGGCGGGCCTTCACAGATACGCAGTATTTT	CASSLSGRAFTDTQYF
NA	TRBV7-9	NA	TRBJ2-7	12	TGTGCCAGCAGCTCAAACTCCTACGAGCAGTACTTC	CASSSNSYEQYF
TRBD2	TRBV3-1/TRBV3-2	NA	TRBJ2-1	16	TGTGCCAGCAGCCAAGATCGGACGGGAGGGGGGAATGAGCAGTTCTTC	CASSQDRTGGGNEQFF
TRBD2	TRBV29-1	NA	TRBJ2-7	16	TGCAGCGTGGCGGGACTAGCGGAAACCCACGACTACGAGCAGTACTTC	CSVAGLAETHDYEQYF
NA	TRBV5-5	NA	TRBJ1-1	13	TGTGCCAGCAGCTTGGGACAGGTCGCTGAAGCTTTCTTT	CASSLGQVAEAFF
NA	TRBV12-3/TRBV12-4	NA	TRBJ1-5	13	TGTGCCAGCAGCTACAGGGAGGGCCAGCCCCAGCATTTT	CASSYREGQPQHF
NA	TRBV30	NA	TRBJ2-7	12	TGTGCTCACGGGGCAGGGGCCTACGAGCAGTACTTC	CAHGAGAYEQYF
NA	TRBV18	NA	TRBJ1-4	16	TGTGCCAGCTCACCAATGGGGGGAGGCCCAAATGAAAAACTGTTTTTT	CASSPMGGGPNEKLFF
TRBD1	TRBV5-1	NA	TRBJ1-5	15	TGCGCCAGCAGCTTGGGGACAGGGGGCGGGCAGCCCCAGCATTTT	CASSLGTGGGQPQHF
NA	TRBV30	NA	TRBJ2-7	13	TGTGCCTGGAGTGTGATAGCGGCCTACGAGCAGTACTTC	CAWSVIAAYEQYF
NA	TRBV7-2	NA	TRBJ1-1	14	TGTGCCACCACCCCGCAGGCCCAGAACACTGAAGCTTTCTTT	CATTPQAQNTEAFF
NA	TRBV19	NA	TRBJ1-2	15	TGTGCCAGTAGTATGTCAACAGGTGGGACTTATGGCTACACCTTC	CASSMSTGGTYGYTF
TRBD2	TRBV4-1	NA	TRBJ2-5	15	TGCGCCAGCAGCCTCTACTTAGCGGGGGCAGAGACCCAGTACTTC	CASSLYLAGAETQYF
TRBD1	TRBV7-8	NA	TRBJ1-2	15	TGTGCCAGCAGCCCGCTGCGGACAGGGGACTATGGCTACACCTTC	CASSPLRTGDYGYTF